This T cell receptor beta chain originates from a study of T cells in Graves' hyperthyroidism and ophthalmopathy. In the study overall: Peripheral blood was obtained at initial diagnosis, preceding any treatment.

Amplification of TCR beta CDR3 regions was performed using RNA transcripts as template. HTBI primers drove first-round RT-PCR of the TCR CDR3. A single record per CDR3 protein comes from TCRdb applying MiXCR to the multiplex PCR reads. The table has 96,000 or so distinct CDR3 sequences, about half seen once. J lost 7 bases, V lost 4 bases, and 6 bases had no gene match. The CDR3 is 13 amino acids. Germline V gene lookup returns CDR1 MDHEN and CDR2 SYDVKM. The table lists this clonotype with many counts. Clinical symptoms, serum thyroxine and TRAb, thyroid ultrasound and orbital computed tomography were used for the diagnoses.

This sequence joins TRBV28 and TRBJ1-2, with 7 bases lining up with TRBD1. Sequencing was performed on blood. The clonotype originates from a middle-aged woman with Graves' hyperthyroidism. As DNA, the CDR3 is TGTGCCAGCAGTTCCTTGGACAGGTCTGGCTACACCTTC. This gives the protein CASSSLDRSGYTF.